This T cell receptor beta chain comes out of a study of CD8 T cells in ankylosing spondylitis. Study findings and constraints: CD8+ by phenotype, disease-linked clones were relatively rare in peripheral blood. Within ankylosing spondylitis blood, a TCR beta motif made up of several highly homologous variants appeared to be characteristic.

MiXCR was run by TCRdb on the 5' RACE reads, yielding one entry per CDR3 protein. The repertoire includes under 170,000 distinct CDR3 sequences, 44% of them detected once, and roughly 15% sits in the top ten. This clonotype came up once. The antigen is not known. The CDR3 is 11 amino acids. The germline V and J ends were trimmed by 5 bases and 13 bases, with 12 bases remaining between them. In germline, CDR1 is SGHVS, CDR2 FQNEAQ. The TCR comes from a male donor with ankylosing spondylitis. The chain uses TRBV7-8 and TRBJ2-1; perhaps TRBD1 as D (5 bases). Sequenced input: synovial fluid, either unsorted or a sorted T cell fraction (not recorded which). CDR3 region: CASSAKGIQFF. Here the CDR3 DNA reads TGTGCCAGCAGCGCAAAGGGGATACAGTTCTTC.